This T cell receptor beta chain was retrieved from a study of T cells after yellow fever vaccination. Study details: Preparation of the low-cell-number fractions used SMART-Seq v4 Ultra Low Input. Study-wide results and limits: Repertoires sorted by FACS could include abundant clonotypes that are contaminants from the bulk population.

Note on this clonotype: Antigen: not known.

The V end lost 4 bases, the J end lost 2 bases, and 7 bases lay between the germline ends. The length of the CDR3 is 13 residues. Germline CDR1 and CDR2: ENHRY and SYGVKD. MiXCR was run by TCRdb on the 5' RACE reads, yielding one entry per CDR3 protein. This table holds around 550,000 distinct CDR3 sequences, about 19% found once. This chain links TRBV10-3 with TRBJ2-3; unclear D gene. The sample consisted of PBMCs, taken 15 days after the yellow fever booster vaccination. This receptor was identified in a man aged 30 to 45 who received the YFV17D yellow fever vaccine. CDR3 amino acids: CAISADITDTQYF. CDR3 sequence (DNA): TGTGCCATCAGTGCCGACATCACAGATACGCAGTATTTT.